The rows below give T cell receptor beta chains drawn from one sample of a study of identical twins. TCRdb re-derived calls from the 5' RACE reads in MiXCR, one entry per CDR3 protein. The sample consists of about 810,000 distinct CDR3 sequences, around 12% of them appearing once. The same data also went into a second study, on yellow fever vaccine responses in identical twins.

The sequenced sample was PBMCs. The source of these receptors is a woman younger than 30 in good health. Each CDR3 is given with its conserved first and last residue. A D gene is named only where the DNA matches it firmly. The size field is filled for only some rows; it gives once, few, many or a size class.

>15|TRBV18|-|TRBD1|TRBJ1-2
TGTGCCAGCTCACCAGCGGGACAGGGGCAGGATGGCTACACCTTC
CASSPAGQGQDGYTF
>13|TRBV20-1|few|-|TRBJ2-7
TGCAGTGCTAGCCCCCACGGGAGTTACGAGCAGTACTTC
CSASPHGSYEQYF
>14|TRBV5-1|few|-|TRBJ2-2
TGCGCCAGCAACCAGGACGGGACCACCGGGGAGCTGTTTTTT
CASNQDGTTGELFF
>18|TRBV5-1|few|TRBD2|TRBJ2-1
TGCGCCAGCAGATTCCCCCCAGGGGCTAGCGGGGCCAACAATGAGCAGTTCTTC
CASRFPPGASGANNEQFF
>12|TRBV11-2|-|-|TRBJ2-7
TGTGCCAGCAGCACTGTGCCCTACGAGCAGTACTTC
CASSTVPYEQYF
>15|TRBV7-2|few|-|TRBJ2-7
TGTGCCAGCAGCCCAGCAGGGACACTCCTTTACGAGCAGTACTTC
CASSPAGTLLYEQYF
>15|TRBV7-9|-|-|TRBJ2-7
TGTGCCAGCAGCTCCCCGGGACTCTGGATATACGAGCAGTACTTC
CASSSPGLWIYEQYF
>10|TRBV7-8|few|-|TRBJ1-1
TGTGCCAGCGGCCCGGATCGGGCTTTCTTT
CASGPDRAFF
>17|TRBV7-9|few|-|TRBJ1-6
TGTGCCAGCAGCTTAGTTGGCTTTAGGGACTCGAATTCACCCCTCCACTTT
CASSLVGFRDSNSPLHF
>16|TRBV12-3/TRBV12-4|many|-|TRBJ1-2
TGTGCCAGCATGAGGAGGACAGCCCCATATAACTATGGCTACACCTTC
CASMRRTAPYNYGYTF
>14|TRBV12-3/TRBV12-4|many|-|TRBJ2-2
TGTGCCAGCGGGGGGACAGCGAACACCGGGGAGCTGTTTTTT
CASGGTANTGELFF
>10|TRBV2|few|-|TRBJ1-2
TGTGCCAGCGGGACCAGGGGCTACACCTTC
CASGTRGYTF
>14|TRBV6-1|-|-|TRBJ1-1
TGTGCCAGCAGTACCCGGACTATGAACACTGAAGCTTTCTTT
CASSTRTMNTEAFF
>14|TRBV20-1|few|-|TRBJ1-5
TGCAGTGCTAGAGATCTTTATAGCAATCAGCCCCAGCATTTT
CSARDLYSNQPQHF
>16|TRBV12-3/TRBV12-4|many|TRBD1|TRBJ2-2
TGTGCCAGCAGTTTAGCGCTGACAGGGATCACCGGGGAGCTGTTTTTT
CASSLALTGITGELFF
>13|TRBV20-1|-|TRBD2|TRBJ2-3
TGCAGTGCTAGTGGGGGGGGGACAGATACGCAGTATTTT
CSASGGGTDTQYF
>13|TRBV25-1|few|-|TRBJ2-3
TGTGCCAGCAAAGGGAGACTCACAGATACGCAGTATTTT
CASKGRLTDTQYF
>16|TRBV6-4|few|-|TRBJ1-6
TGTGCCAGCAGTGCAACCGGGAGGTCCTATAATTCACCCCTCCACTTT
CASSATGRSYNSPLHF
>16|TRBV6-1|many|-|TRBJ2-3
TGTGCCAGCAGTACCAGGGTTTTGCGGCCGTCGGATACGCAGTATTTT
CASSTRVLRPSDTQYF
>14|TRBV6-6|once|-|TRBJ2-7
TGTGCCAGCAGTTGGGGGGATCTGGGATTGGAGCAGTACTTC
CASSWGDLGLEQYF
>15|TRBV12-3/TRBV12-4|-|TRBD1|TRBJ2-6
TGTGCCAGCACCTTACAGGGGGCTGGGGCCAACGTCCTGACTTTC
CASTLQGAGANVLTF
>16|TRBV27|few|TRBD2|TRBJ2-3
TGTGCCAGCAGTTTAGTCCGGGGGGGCCTTGCAGATACGCAGTATTTT
CASSLVRGGLADTQYF